Reported below is one T cell receptor (beta chain). The sample belongs to a study of T-cell reconstitution after alpha-beta-depleted transplantation in children. This CDR3 has 15 residues. V lost 0 bases, J lost 7 bases, and 12 bases lay in between. The germline V gene encodes CDR1 SGHVS and CDR2 FQNEAQ. Preparation of the TCRbeta library used unique molecular identifiers. MiXCR was run by TCRdb on the PCR reads, yielding one entry per CDR3 protein. The sample contains about 360,000 distinct CDR3 sequences, about an eighth of which appear only once. The sequencing here drew on PBMCs, taken from the stem cell graft. This sequence was found in a human donor who donated a stem cell graft to a child with Fanconi anemia. The rearrangement uses TRBV7-8 and TRBJ2-2; D is unresolved. The DNA for the CDR3 is TGTGCCAGCAGCTTAGCCGGTAACCGGAACGGGGAGCTGTTTTTT. It codes for CASSLAGNRNGELFF.